The following is a T cell receptor (beta chain) sequence with its context. It has no known antigen specificity. Nothing much larger sits one base from this clone, and base qualities are not available. Whole blood was collected in K2EDTA tubes by collaborating institutions according to the institutions' own protocols. For TCRbeta analysis, collaborator samples were shipped as frozen whole blood, as isolated PBMCs, or as DNA extracted from either sample type. The record originates from a study of blood T cell repertoires in COVID-19 (dated by TCRdb to about 2020). In terms of the full investigation: Samples covering the acute and convalescent phases of COVID-19 were provided by collaborators in the United States, Italy and Spain. A freely available public database, intended as a resource for researchers studying the immune response to SARS-CoV-2, is where the repertoires were released. Deeply sampled blood TCRbeta repertoires from subjects exposed to, actively infected with, or recovered from COVID-19 were included in the dataset. Samples came from the ongoing ImmuneRACE study (first 160 participants) plus 1,254 subjects from 6 global collaborators. A de-identified subject ID, COVID-19 status, age in years and sex were almost always included in the sample metadata. The prospective study material was composed of cDNA or gDNA derived from T cells, B-cell-depleted T cells, or PBMCs. Where available, HLA class I and class II types were taken from metadata supplied by the sample provider and were not determined by assay-based typing. Findings and caveats that apply to the study as a whole: The quantity of clinical and demographic metadata differed by source and by participant and was supplied without curation.

TCRbeta CDR3 regions were amplified from genomic DNA using the immunoSEQ Assay, a bias-controlled multiplex PCR. In the source study's methods: The number of nucleated cells in each sample was estimated from the amplification of reference gene primers within the assay. To quantify the absolute abundance of each unique TCRbeta CDR3 rearrangement, sequence reads were collapsed and filtered. For each sample, productive Simpson clonality was calculated as the square root of Simpson's diversity index across productive rearrangements. TCRdb mirrors the immuneACCESS table, restricted to in-frame sequences. Some clones are absent from its copies; in checked studies, under half trace to an unresolved V gene, and the reason for the others is unknown. Clone size and V and J calls were adopted from that table, with D and trimming inferred from the DNA. The sample table shows approximately 210,000 clones, and approximately 89% are seen once. About 5% of the sample goes to the ten largest clones.

Reading the germline V gene gives CDR1 SGHAT and CDR2 FQNNGV. Relative to germline, V is missing 4 bases and J is missing 4 bases, with 14 bases of the junction outside any gene match. The CDR3 contains 17 residues, cysteine and phenylalanine counted. The retained sequence is limited to the CDR3, 51 bases, with the frame set at the first base. The clonotype originates from a woman in her thirties or forties with acute or convalescent COVID-19. The chain is assembled from TRBV11-2 and TRBJ1-2; 8 middle bases align to TRBD1. Sequencing used peripheral blood. For the CDR3, the sequence is CASSSRYRGSSGYGYTF. The sequenced DNA: TGTGCCAGCAGCTCCCGCTACAGGGGGTCGTCGGGCTATGGCTACACCTTC.